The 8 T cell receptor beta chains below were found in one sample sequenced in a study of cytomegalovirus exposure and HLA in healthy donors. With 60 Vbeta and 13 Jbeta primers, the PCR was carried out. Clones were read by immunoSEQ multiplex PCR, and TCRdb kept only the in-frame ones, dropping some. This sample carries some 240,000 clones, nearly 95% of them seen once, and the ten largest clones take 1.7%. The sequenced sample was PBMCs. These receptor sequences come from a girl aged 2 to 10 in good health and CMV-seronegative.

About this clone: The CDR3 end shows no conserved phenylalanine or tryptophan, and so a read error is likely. The CDR3 spells CASSPDRGRITEAFS. The CDR3 DNA reads as TGTGCCAGCTCACCCGACAGGGGGCGTATAACTGAAGCTTTCTCT. The chain has TRBV18 and TRBJ1-1; 10 bases fit TRBD1. Trimming cost V 3 bases and J 5 bases; bases outside gene matches: 6. CDR3 length: 15 residues. Germline V lookup: CDR1 KGHSH, CDR2 LQKENI.

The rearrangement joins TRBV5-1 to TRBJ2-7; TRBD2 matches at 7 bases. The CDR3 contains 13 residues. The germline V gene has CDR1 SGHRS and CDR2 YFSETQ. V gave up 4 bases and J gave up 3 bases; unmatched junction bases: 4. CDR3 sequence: CASSRGEGYEQYF. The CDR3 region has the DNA TGCGCCAGCAGCCGGGGGGAAGGCTACGAGCAGTACTTC.

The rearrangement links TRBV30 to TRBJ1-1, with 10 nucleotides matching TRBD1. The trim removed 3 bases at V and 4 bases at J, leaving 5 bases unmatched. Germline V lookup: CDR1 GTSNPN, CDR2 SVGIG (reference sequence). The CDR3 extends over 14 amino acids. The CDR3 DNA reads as TGTGCCTGGAGGGGACAGGGGCTTGCCACTGAAGCTTTCTTT. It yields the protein CAWRGQGLATEAFF. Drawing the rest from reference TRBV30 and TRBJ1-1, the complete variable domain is SQTIHQWPATLVQPVGSPLSLECTVEGTSNPNLYWYRQAAGRGLQLLFYSVGIGQISSEVPQNLSASRPQDRQFILSSKKLLLSDSGFYLCAWRGQGLATEAFFGQGTRLTVV.

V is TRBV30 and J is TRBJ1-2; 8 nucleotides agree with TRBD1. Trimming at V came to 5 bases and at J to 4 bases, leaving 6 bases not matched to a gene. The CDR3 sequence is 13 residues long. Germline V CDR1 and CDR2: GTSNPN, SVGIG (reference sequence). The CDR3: CAWATGGGYGYTF. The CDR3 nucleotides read TGTGCCTGGGCTACAGGGGGAGGCTATGGCTACACCTTC.

The CDR3 reads CATIAGGHDEQFF. In DNA, the CDR3 is TGTGCCACCATAGCGGGGGGGCACGATGAGCAGTTCTTC. The chain couples TRBV10-3 to TRBJ2-1, with 11 bases matching TRBD2. The germline CDR1 and CDR2 sequences are ENHRY and SYGVKD. This CDR3 is 13 amino acids long. The V segment lost 10 bases and the J segment 8 bases; nucleotides outside the gene matches: 7.

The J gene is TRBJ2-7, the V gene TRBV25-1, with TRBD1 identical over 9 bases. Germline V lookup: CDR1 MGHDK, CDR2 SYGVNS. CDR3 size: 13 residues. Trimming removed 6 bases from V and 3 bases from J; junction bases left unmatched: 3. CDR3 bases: TGTGCCAGCAGGGGGACAGGGAACTACGAGCAGTACTTC. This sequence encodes CASRGTGNYEQYF.

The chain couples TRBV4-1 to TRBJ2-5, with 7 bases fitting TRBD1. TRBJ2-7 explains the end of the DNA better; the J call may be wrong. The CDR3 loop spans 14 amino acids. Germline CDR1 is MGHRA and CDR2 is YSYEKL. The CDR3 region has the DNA TGCGCCAGCAGCCAGTCGGGACAGATCCTCGAGCAGTACTTC. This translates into CASSQSGQILEQYF.

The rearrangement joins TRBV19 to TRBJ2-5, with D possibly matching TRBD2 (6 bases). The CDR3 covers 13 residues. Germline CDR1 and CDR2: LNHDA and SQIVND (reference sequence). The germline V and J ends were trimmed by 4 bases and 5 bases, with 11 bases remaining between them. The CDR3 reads CASSNGGWETQYF. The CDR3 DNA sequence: TGTGCCAGTAGTAACGGGGGATGGGAGACCCAGTACTTC.